This T cell receptor (beta chain) was identified during a study of CD8 T cells in Susac syndrome. V shed 2 bases and J shed 3 bases, with 12 bases lying between them. Germline V CDR1 and CDR2: SGDLS, YYNGEE. The CDR3 consists of 14 residues. Random hexamers primed reverse transcription of about 0.45 to 1 ug RNA. Amplification of the TCR beta CDR3 was carried out by immunoSEQ multiplex PCR, which spanned a total of 54 Vbeta and 13 Jbeta segments. TCRdb re-analysed the immunoSEQ multiplex PCR reads in MiXCR, keeping a single row per CDR3 protein. The sample has more than 200,000 distinct CDR3 sequences; 90% to 95% are singletons. Treatment-naive patients with stable or active relapsing-remitting disease served as multiple sclerosis controls. TEMRA cells were FACS-enriched, while CD8+ and CD4+ T cells were negatively isolated.

The rearrangement uses TRBV9 and TRBJ2-7; D not certain. The source is a human donor with multiple sclerosis. Source material: CD8+ T cells from PBMCs. The CDR3 sequence is CASSVASASYEQYF. CDR3 DNA: TGTGCCAGCAGCGTCGCATCAGCCAGCTACGAGCAGTACTTC.